This TCR beta chain was identified during a study of shared clonotypes between healthy human individuals. Trimming took 5 bases from V and 1 from J; bases not matched to a gene: 7. The CDR3 extends over 15 amino acids. In germline, CDR1 is SGHTA, CDR2 FQGNSA. Clones were sequenced by immunoSEQ multiplex PCR, and TCRdb holds only the in-frame ones, with some missing. The sample lists more than 900,000 clones, about 80% occurring once. Healthy HIV-negative adults without recent acute infections or vaccinations served as donors. Within Nashville, Tennessee resided all donors, each a Caucasian adult. Sequencing was performed on memory CD4+ T cells from PBMCs. The subset denotes: CD45RA-negative fraction. The source of this sequence is a man between 18 and 29 years old in good health. Some clones in this sample may be carry-over from other donors' samples. The rearrangement uses TRBV7-2 and TRBJ1-2; 7 bases are a match to TRBD1. This chain's CDR3 is CASSTGQLINYGYTF. In DNA form, the CDR3 reads TGTGCCAGCAGCACGGGACAGCTGATTAACTATGGCTACACCTTC.